This T cell receptor beta chain appears in the sequencing data of a study of shared clonotypes between healthy human individuals. Study context: Three CD4 naive, three CD4 memory, two CD8 naive and one CD8 memory plate were used per donor. Points from the study as a whole: Roughly 5% of naive CD4 clonotypes were common to several donors.

Looked up from germline, CDR1 is SGHVS and CDR2 is FQNEAQ. The CDR3 extends over 14 amino acids. V was pared by 3 bases and J by 3 bases, with 12 bases between. Regarding this clone: Its antigen is not identified.

Each subset's genomic DNA was shared equally among a number of immunoSEQ plates. Using immunoSEQ multiplex PCR, the repertoire was profiled, and TCRdb retains in-frame clones only, with some absent. The sample yields some 2,000,000 clones, 85% to 95% seen once. There were only Caucasian adults among the donors, and all lived in Nashville, Tennessee. The receptor was isolated from a man aged 18 to 30 in good health. What was sequenced was naive CD4+ T cells sorted from blood. Subset specified: CD45RA+ positively selected. The chain couples TRBV7-8 to TRBJ2-7, with D tentatively TRBD1 (5 bases). The CDR3 coding sequence is TGTGCCAGCAGCTTGGACACGGTATACTACGAGCAGTACTTC. Translating gives CASSLDTVYYEQYF.